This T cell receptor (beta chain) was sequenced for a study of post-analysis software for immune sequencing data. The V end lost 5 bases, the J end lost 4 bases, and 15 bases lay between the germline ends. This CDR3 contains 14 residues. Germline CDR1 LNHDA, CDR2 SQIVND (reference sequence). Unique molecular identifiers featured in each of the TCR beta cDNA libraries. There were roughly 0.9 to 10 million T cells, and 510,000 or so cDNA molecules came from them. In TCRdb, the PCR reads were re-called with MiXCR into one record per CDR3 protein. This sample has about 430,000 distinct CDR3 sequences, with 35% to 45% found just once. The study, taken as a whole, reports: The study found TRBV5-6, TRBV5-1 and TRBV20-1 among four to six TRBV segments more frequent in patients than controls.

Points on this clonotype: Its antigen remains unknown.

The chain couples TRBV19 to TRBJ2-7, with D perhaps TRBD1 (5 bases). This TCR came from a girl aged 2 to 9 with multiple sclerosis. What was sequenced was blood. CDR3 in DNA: TGTGCCAGTAGTCGTCAGGGTAATGGATACGAGCAGTACTTC. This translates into CASSRQGNGYEQYF.